This TCR beta chain was sequenced during a study of regulatory T cells in long-lasting Graves disease. Findings and caveats of the study: Persistent disease exhibited a predilection for TRBV28, TRBJ1-2 and TRBJ2-5.

This clonotype was counted only a few times. What it binds is unknown. iRepertoire HTBI primers and Arm-PCR of CDR3 regions built TCR beta libraries. TCRdb reanalysed the multiplex PCR reads using MiXCR and keeps one entry per CDR3 protein. The sample holds over 500,000 distinct CDR3 sequences, roughly 16% seen once. The CDR3 extends over 11 amino acids. The V gene's germline CDR1 is SGHRS and CDR2 YFSETQ. The sample's time point: newly diagnosed GD, antithyroid drugs for less than 3 months. The TCR library was made from RNA extracted from PBMCs. The same specimen was also included in a second study, on T cells in Graves' hyperthyroidism and ophthalmopathy. That source adds: RT-PCR in the first round (using the HTBI primer set) targeted the TCR CDR3.

The sequence came from a woman aged 25 to 39 with Graves disease. Source: peripheral blood mononuclear cells (PBMCs), taken at new diagnosis, from a patient treated with antithyroid drugs. The genes are TRBV5-1 and TRBJ2-3; D not resolved. The J call is in doubt because the DNA end fits TRBJ2-5 better. CDR3 DNA: TGCGCCAGCAGCTGGGCGGAGACCCAGTACTTC. It yields the protein CASSWAETQYF.